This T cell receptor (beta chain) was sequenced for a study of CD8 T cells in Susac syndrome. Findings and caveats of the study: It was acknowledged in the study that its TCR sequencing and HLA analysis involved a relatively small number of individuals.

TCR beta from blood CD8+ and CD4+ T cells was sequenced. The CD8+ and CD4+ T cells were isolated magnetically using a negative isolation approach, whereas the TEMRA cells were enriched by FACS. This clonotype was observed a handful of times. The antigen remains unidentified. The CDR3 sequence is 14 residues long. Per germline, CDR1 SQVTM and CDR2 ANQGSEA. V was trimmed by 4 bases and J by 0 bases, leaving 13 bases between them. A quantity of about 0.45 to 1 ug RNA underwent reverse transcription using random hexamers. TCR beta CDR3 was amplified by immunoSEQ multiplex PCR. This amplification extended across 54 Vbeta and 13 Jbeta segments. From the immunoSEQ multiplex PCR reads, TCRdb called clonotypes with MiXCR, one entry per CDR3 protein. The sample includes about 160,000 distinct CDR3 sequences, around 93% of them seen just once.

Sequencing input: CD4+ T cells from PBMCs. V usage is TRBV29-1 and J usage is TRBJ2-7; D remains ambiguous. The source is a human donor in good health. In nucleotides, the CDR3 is TGCAGCGTTGTGAGCATCAATCCCTCCTACGAGCAGTACTTC. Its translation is CSVVSINPSYEQYF.